The sample holds one count of the clone carrying this T cell receptor (beta chain). This sample was included in a study of blood T cells in healthy people across ages. As for the study in general: The template switching approach captured approximately one barcoded beta molecule for every two T cells.

Combining a sample-barcoded 5' primer with a J-beta primer mix, a second PCR ran for roughly 7 to 12 cycles. One entry per CDR3 protein results from TCRdb running MiXCR on the 5' RACE reads. The data contain approximately 1.5 million distinct CDR3 sequences, almost 35% of them singletons. This CDR3 spans 14 amino acids. From germline, CDR1 is DFQATT and CDR2 SNEGSKA (reference sequence). J lost 3 bases, V lost 4 bases, and 6 bases had no gene match. This TCR came from a woman aged 30 to 39 in good health. The chain combines TRBV20-1 with TRBJ2-3; 8 bases map to TRBD2. Sequenced: blood. The CDR3 reads CSAIIAGRTDTQYF. The CDR3 region has the DNA TGCAGTGCTATTATAGCGGGGAGAACAGATACGCAGTATTTT.